These 12 T cell receptor beta chains came from one sample sequenced in a study of T-cell memory formation after mild COVID-19. Each CDR3 protein gets one entry after TCRdb re-called the 5' RACE reads with MiXCR. The sample consists of 110,000 to 150,000 distinct CDR3 sequences, about 23% of them appearing once. Sequencing was done on a sample of PBMCs or a T cell subset sorted from them (not recorded which). The origin of the receptors is an adult woman who had mild COVID-19 (a few samples of this study predate the infection). Cell type and time point are not known.

The chain carries TRBV19 and TRBJ2-1; 9 nucleotides agree with TRBD2. This CDR3 comprises 16 residues. V shed 1 base, J shed 3 bases, and the junction held 4 bases outside the gene matches. Germline-derived CDR1 and CDR2 are LNHDA and SQIVND (reference sequence). CDR3 DNA: TGTGCCAGTAGTATAGCGGCTAGCGGGGTCTACAATGAGCAGTTCTTC. As protein: CASSIAASGVYNEQFF.

This clonotype was counted only a few times. V gene TRBV5-1 combines with J gene TRBJ1-1; D not certain. Germline V gene data show CDR1 as SGHRS and CDR2 as YFSETQ. V lost 1 base, J lost 3 bases, and 13 bases lay in between. CDR3 length: 15 amino acids. CDR3 coding DNA: TGCGCCAGCAGCTTGCCGGGATTACTGGACACTGAAGCTTTCTTT. It is translated as CASSLPGLLDTEAFF.

The chain carries TRBV9 and TRBJ1-2, with TRBD1 identical over 8 bases. The V gene end was trimmed by 4 bases and the J gene end by 5 bases; junction bases not matched to a gene: 7. The CDR3 totals 14 residues. Germline assignment: CDR1 SGDLS and CDR2 YYNGEE. CDR3 bases: TGTGCCAGCAGCACGGACAGGGACGAGTATGGCTACACCTTC. It encodes CASSTDRDEYGYTF.

This clonotype showed up just a few times. The gene calls are TRBV9 and TRBJ2-7; 10 bases match TRBD2. Germline-derived CDR1 and CDR2 are SGDLS and YYNGEE. V gave up 10 bases and J gave up 7 bases; unmatched junction bases: 14. The CDR3 contains 14 residues. The CDR3: CASGTSARLQEQYF. In DNA, the CDR3 is TGTGCCTCAGGGACTAGCGCCCGATTACAGGAGCAGTACTTC. The full variable domain, its missing parts supplied by reference TRBV9 and TRBJ2-7, is DSGVTQTPKHLITATGQRVTLRCSPRSGDLSVYWYQQSLDQGLQFLIQYYNGEERAKGNILERFSAQQFPDLHSELNLSSLELGDSALYFCASGTSARLQEQYFGPGTRLTVT.

This chain connects TRBV29-1 to TRBJ1-1, with unresolved D. Germline CDR1 is SQVTM and CDR2 is ANQGSEA. Trimming took off 2 bases at V and 0 bases at J, with 7 bases between the two ends. This CDR3 region has 13 residues. CDR3 protein: CSVESALNTEAFF. DNA of the CDR3: TGCAGCGTTGAATCCGCGCTGAACACTGAAGCTTTCTTT.

CDR3 DNA sequence: TGTGCCAGCAGCCATGGACAGGGGAACACTGAAGCTTTCTTT. This sequence encodes CASSHGQGNTEAFF. The rearrangement joins TRBV5-5 to TRBJ1-1, with TRBD1 matching 8 bases. This CDR3 is built from 14 residues. Germline values: CDR1 SGHKS, CDR2 YYEKEE (reference sequence). Trimming at V came to 4 bases and at J to 1 base, leaving 3 bases not matched to a gene.

There are a few counts of this clonotype. V and J are TRBV7-6 and TRBJ2-1, with 7 nucleotides matching TRBD1. Trimming cost V 5 bases and J 2 bases; bases outside gene matches: 6. Germline values: CDR1 SGHVS, CDR2 FNYEAQ. The CDR3 covers 15 residues. The CDR3, as DNA: TGTGCCAGCAGCCCGACAGGGCTTACCTACAATGAGCAGTTCTTC. As protein: CASSPTGLTYNEQFF.

The rearrangement joins TRBV15 to TRBJ2-1; possibly TRBD2 for D (5 bases). This CDR3 is 14 amino acids long. The germline CDR1 and CDR2 sequences are LNHNV and YYDKDF (reference sequence). Deletions cut 3 bases from V and 6 bases from J, with 12 bases between. The CDR3 here is CATSSGGSGNEQFF. CDR3 nucleotide sequence: TGTGCCACCAGCAGCGGAGGTAGTGGCAATGAGCAGTTCTTC.

This rearrangement joins TRBV6-2 or TRBV6-3 to TRBJ2-4; the D call may be TRBD1 or TRBD2 (5 bases each). The CDR3 is 12 residues long. Germline V gene lookup returns CDR1 MNHEY and CDR2 SVGEGT. V was clipped by 5 bases and J by 7 bases, with 9 bases between them. In nucleotides, the CDR3 is TGTGCCAGCAGTCACCGGGACAACATTCAGTACTTC. It codes for CASSHRDNIQYF.

The CDR3 region is CASREAGGALSTDTQYF. Written as DNA, the CDR3 is TGTGCCAGCAGAGAGGCGGGGGGGGCTCTAAGCACAGATACGCAGTATTTT. The chain combines TRBV2 with TRBJ2-3, with TRBD2 identical over 9 bases. V lost 6 bases to trimming and J lost 0 bases; unmatched junction nucleotides: 10. The germline gives CDR1 SNHLY, CDR2 FYNNEI. The CDR3 sequence is 17 residues long.

The chain is built from TRBV7-9 and TRBJ1-2; D unclear. CDR1 is SEHNR, CDR2 FQNEAQ, per germline (reference sequence). The CDR3 is made up of 17 amino acids. Trimming shortened V by 1 base and J by 3 bases, and 18 bases separated the two germline ends. CDR3 sequence reads: CASSLGLPILQDYGYTF. The CDR3 DNA sequence: TGTGCCAGCAGCTTAGGGTTACCCATTCTCCAGGACTATGGCTACACCTTC.

The genes are TRBV7-9 and TRBJ2-7; D gene uncertain. The ends were cut back, 1 base at V and 0 bases at J, with 13 bases in the middle. Germline-derived CDR1 and CDR2 are SEHNR and FQNEAQ (reference sequence). The CDR3 has 16 amino acids. The CDR3 is CASSLDHSPTSYEQYF. In DNA form, the CDR3 reads TGTGCCAGCAGCTTAGATCACAGCCCAACCTCCTACGAGCAGTACTTC.